This record looks at one T cell receptor (beta chain) sequence and its context. This entry is derived from a study of blood T cell repertoires in COVID-19. The overall study: From the United States, Italy and Spain came samples of acute and convalescent COVID-19. Sources were T cells, B-cell-depleted T cells, or PBMCs; the material itself was cDNA or gDNA.

How the authors handled the data: Amplification of reference gene primers provided the estimated nucleated cell counts. Using immunoSEQ multiplex PCR, the repertoire was profiled, and TCRdb retains in-frame clones only, with some absent. Clone size and the V and J calls come from that table; the DNA yielded D and trimming. The sample carries about 160,000 clones, roughly 81% recorded once. J lost 6 bases, V lost 6 bases, and 9 bases had no gene match. CDR1 and CDR2 from the germline V gene are SNHLY and FYNNEI. The CDR3 totals 14 residues. Sequencing input: peripheral blood. This TCR was sampled from a man aged 40-55 years with acute or convalescent COVID-19. This chain links TRBV2 with TRBJ1-1; 8 bases align to TRBD1. The CDR3 bases are TGTGCCAGCAGGGATACAGGGGGTACGGCTGAAGCTTTCTTT. It is translated as CASRDTGGTAEAFF.